The T cell receptor beta chain described here comes from a study of tissue T cells after allogeneic stem cell transplantation. Whole-study findings and limits: Within patients, tissue anatomy strongly shaped TCR repertoire composition. Only a limited share of tissue TCRs appeared in blood or spleen. Sampling depth was limited, and the cohort was small and clinically varied. Few T cell clones were shared across patients, but motif clusters showed tissue-specific shared signatures.

Time point denoted: mouse harvest day 7 after allogeneic transplant. Tail vein injection delivered 10^7 T-cell-depleted bone marrow cells and 10^6 splenic CD5+ T cells. This clone was observed a handful of times. The antigen is unknown. Gene names follow the mouse nomenclature. The read ends 1 residue before the CDR3 terminus; that terminus is restored from the germline J gene. Profiled with immunoSEQ multiplex PCR; TCRdb holds only in-frame clones, not every one. The data contain around 10,000 clones, under 40% of them singletons. The CDR3 runs 13 residues. Trimming took off 6 bases at V and 0 bases at J, with 9 bases between the two ends. Germline CDR1 reads KGHPV; CDR2 reads FQNQEV (reference sequence).

The clonotype was recovered from a female BALB/c mouse given C57BL/6 T cells with graft-versus-host disease after an allogeneic hematopoietic cell transplant. V usage is TRBV26 and J usage is TRBJ2-7, with D maybe TRBD1 (6 bases). Sequencing input: skin. The CDR3 region is CASSTGISYEQYF. The CDR3 DNA, read in part, is TGTGCCAGCAGCACAGGGATCTCCTATGAACAGTAC.